Sequencing of this T cell receptor beta chain was carried out in a study of blood T cell repertoires in COVID-19. Authors' analysis steps: Cell counts per sample came from amplifying reference gene primers. TCRdb keeps only in-frame clones here, not all; method: immunoSEQ multiplex PCR. That table furnishes V, J and clone size, whereas the DNA furnished D and trimming. This table has some 100,000 clones, approximately 90% appearing once. Germline V gene data show CDR1 as LNHDA and CDR2 as SQIVND (reference sequence). Unmatched junction bases numbered 5, after V lost 6 bases and J lost 2 bases. This CDR3 has 14 residues.

The specimen was peripheral blood. This TCR derives from a man in his sixties with acute or convalescent COVID-19. The V and J genes are TRBV19 and TRBJ1-1; 8 nucleotides line up with TRBD1. The CDR3 DNA follows: TGTGCCAGTAGAGTGACAGGGGCAAACACTGAAGCTTTCTTT. Translation gives CASRVTGANTEAFF.